These 29 T cell receptor beta chains were sequenced from one sample in a study of T cells in Graves' hyperthyroidism and ophthalmopathy. Amplified regions were TCR beta CDR3 sequences from RNA transcripts. HTBI primers drove first-round RT-PCR of the TCR CDR3. TCRdb re-called the multiplex PCR reads through MiXCR, storing one row per CDR3 protein. Among roughly 400,000 distinct CDR3 sequences, more than 15% were seen once, and the ten largest hold 25% to 35%. Sequencing input: blood. The source is a woman between 18 and 29 years old with Graves' hyperthyroidism that later progressed to Graves' ophthalmopathy.

This clonotype was seen repeatedly, ten times or more. The chain employs TRBV28 and TRBJ2-5, with 11 bases fitting TRBD2. Per the germline V gene, CDR1 is MDHEN and CDR2 is SYDVKM. V was pared by 2 bases and J by 0 bases, with 11 bases of the junction left unmatched. This CDR3 contains 19 residues. CDR3: CASSLGRLAGPGYQETQYF. As DNA, the CDR3 is TGTGCCAGCAGTTTAGGCCGACTAGCGGGACCAGGGTACCAAGAGACCCAGTACTTC.

This clonotype showed up many times. The chain links TRBV11-2 to TRBJ2-1; 8 bases agree with TRBD2. V shed 5 bases, J shed 4 bases, and the junction held 10 bases outside the gene matches. The CDR3 is 16 residues long. The germline V gene encodes CDR1 SGHAT and CDR2 FQNNGV. CDR3 nucleotide sequence: TGTGCCAGCAGCCCCTTAACTAGCGGAGTTTACAATGAGCAGTTCTTC. Residues: CASSPLTSGVYNEQFF.

There are many counts of this clonotype. This chain connects TRBV28 to TRBJ1-6; possibly TRBD1 for D (5 bases). V was cut by 3 bases and J by 0 bases, with 18 bases left in between. The CDR3 length is 19 residues. Per germline, CDR1 MDHEN and CDR2 SYDVKM. The CDR3 region is CASSFPRQTVSSYNSPLHF. The CDR3 DNA follows: TGTGCCAGCAGTTTTCCGCGACAGACAGTAAGCTCCTATAATTCACCCCTCCACTTT.

This clonotype turned up a few times. CDR3 residues: CASRSLGGGTYEQYF. CDR3 DNA: TGTGCCAGCAGGTCCCTTGGGGGAGGAACCTACGAGCAGTACTTC. The chain couples TRBV6-2 or TRBV6-3 to TRBJ2-7; the D gene is possibly TRBD2 (6 bases). This CDR3 is 15 amino acids long. Germline V gene lookup returns CDR1 MNHEY and CDR2 SVGEGT. Between the trimmed V and J ends, which lost 6 bases and 2 bases, there was a span of 17 bases.

The J gene is TRBJ2-1, the V gene TRBV18; D might be TRBD1 (5 bases). Germline V gives CDR1 KGHSH, CDR2 LQKENI. This CDR3 is 14 amino acids long. The V and J ends lost 2 bases and 5 bases respectively, with 10 bases between them. The CDR3 is CASSPRGYDNEQFF. The DNA of the CDR3 is TGTGCCAGCTCACCAAGGGGCTATGACAATGAGCAGTTCTTC. The variable domain in full, with the rest retrieved from reference TRBV18 and TRBJ2-1, is NAGVMQNPRHLVRRRGQEARLRCSPMKGHSHVYWYRQLPEEGLKFMVYLQKENIIDESGMPKERFSAEFPKEGPSILRIQQVVRGDSAAYFCASSPRGYDNEQFFGPGTRLTVL.

This clonotype was found many times. The chain is built from TRBV28 and TRBJ1-4, with D hard to call. This CDR3 region has 16 residues. Looked up from germline, CDR1 is MDHEN and CDR2 is SYDVKM. The V end was cut by 6 bases, the J end by 4 bases, with 18 bases between. CDR3 sequence reads: CASSEHLKSFNEKLFF. As DNA, the CDR3 is TGTGCCAGCAGCGAACACCTCAAGTCTTTTAATGAAAAACTGTTTTTT.

This clonotype has a count of ten or more. The chain joins TRBV20-1 to TRBJ1-1; 11 bases agree with TRBD1. Germline lookup yields CDR1 DFQATT and CDR2 SNEGSKA (reference sequence). V lost 5 bases, J lost 4 bases, and 3 bases stayed unmatched. The CDR3 runs to 13 residues. CDR3 region: CSAGTGGVTEAFF. CDR3 DNA: TGCAGTGCTGGGACAGGGGGTGTCACTGAAGCTTTCTTT.

This clonotype showed up many times. The chain links TRBV5-1 to TRBJ2-1; TRBD2 aligns across 8 bases. The CDR3 sequence is 14 residues long. Germline CDR1 and CDR2: SGHRS and YFSETQ. V gave up 0 bases and J gave up 9 bases; unmatched junction bases: 5. The CDR3 coding sequence is TGCGCCAGCAGCTTGGCCGGGAGGGAAAGTGAGCAGTTCTTC. This sequence encodes CASSLAGRESEQFF.

In its sample, this clonotype was seen a few times. This chain links TRBV24-1 with TRBJ2-5; 7 nucleotides line up with TRBD2. Germline loops: CDR1 KGHDR, CDR2 SFDVKD. This CDR3 has 15 amino acids. Trimming cost V 4 bases and J 0 bases; bases outside gene matches: 4. This chain's CDR3 is CATSEGTNYQETQYF. The CDR3 nucleotides read TGTGCCACCAGTGAAGGGACTAACTACCAAGAGACCCAGTACTTC.

This clonotype has ten or more counts. The genes are TRBV3-1 and TRBJ2-5; TRBD1 agrees at 8 bases. V gave up 2 bases and J gave up 4 bases; unmatched junction bases: 6. CDR1 and CDR2 from the germline V gene are LGHDT and YNNKEL (reference sequence). This CDR3 has 15 amino acids. For the CDR3, the DNA is TGTGCCAGCAGCCAACAGACAGGGGTGGGAGAGACCCAGTACTTC. Amino acids: CASSQQTGVGETQYF.

V and J are TRBV28 and TRBJ2-7, with TRBD2 identical over 12 bases. Germline-derived CDR1 and CDR2 are MDHEN and SYDVKM. The J segment lost 0 bases and the V segment lost 3 bases, leaving 6 bases of the junction unmatched. The CDR3 spans 17 residues. The CDR3 DNA follows: TGTGCCAGCAGTTTCCCTAGCGGGAGGGTGAGCTCCTACGAGCAGTACTTC. Translating it yields CASSFPSGRVSSYEQYF.

A note on this clonotype: A much larger clone lies a single base off, so this may be a read error. The rearrangement uses TRBV30 and TRBJ1-1; D may be TRBD1 (5 bases). Germline V gene data show CDR1 as GTSNPN and CDR2 as SVGIG (reference sequence). This CDR3 comprises 13 residues. The CDR3: CAHRGSPNTEGFF. The CDR3 DNA reads TGTGCCCACCGGGGCAGTCCAAACACTGAAGGTTTCTTT.

This clonotype was observed at least ten times. The chain recombines TRBV6-1 with TRBJ2-5; D gene uncertain. Germline loops: CDR1 MNHNS, CDR2 SASEGT. V shed 8 bases and J shed 1 base, with 8 bases lying between them. The CDR3 length is 12 residues. CDR3 DNA: TGTGCCAGCTGGAATGGCCAAGAGACCCAGTACTTC. Protein: CASWNGQETQYF.

The rearrangement links TRBV19 to TRBJ2-2, with D unresolved. V shed 5 bases and J shed 7 bases, with 11 bases lying between them. Germline CDR1 LNHDA, CDR2 SQIVND (reference sequence). CDR3 size: 13 residues. The CDR3 region is CASSLSPLGELFF. DNA for the CDR3: TGTGCCAGTAGTTTAAGTCCTCTCGGGGAGCTGTTTTTT.

This rearrangement joins TRBV10-3 to TRBJ2-7, with D possibly matching TRBD2 (6 bases). CDR1 and CDR2 from the germline V gene are ENHRY and SYGVKD. Trimming removed 9 bases at V and 2 bases at J, with 11 bases between. The CDR3 covers 12 residues. CDR3: CAMGGRAYEQYF. In DNA form, the CDR3 reads TGTGCCATGGGAGGCAGAGCCTACGAGCAGTACTTC.

This clonotype has more than one count but fewer than ten. This sequence may be a read error, since a much larger clone differs from it by one base. This rearrangement joins TRBV7-2 to TRBJ2-1; 15 bases map to TRBD2. The CDR3 loop spans 15 amino acids. Per the germline V gene, CDR1 is SGHTA and CDR2 is FQGNSA. Trimming took 6 bases from V and 12 from J; bases not matched to a gene: 9. The CDR3 sequence: CASRGPGLAGGGQFF. DNA of the CDR3: TGTGCCAGCAGGGGACCGGGACTAGCGGGAGGTGGGCAGTTCTTC.

The CDR3: CASSPPPGAAGNTIYF. The CDR3 nucleotides read TGTGCCAGCAGTCCCCCCCCAGGGGCAGCTGGAAACACCATATATTTT. The rearrangement links TRBV28 to TRBJ1-3, with D possibly being TRBD1 (6 bases). Germline CDR1 MDHEN, CDR2 SYDVKM. Trimming pared 5 bases from V and 2 bases from J, leaving 16 bases between. The CDR3 runs 16 residues.

This clonotype was seen a handful of times. V gene TRBV7-9 combines with J gene TRBJ2-1, with D tentatively TRBD1 (5 bases). Germline CDR1 SEHNR, CDR2 FQNEAQ (reference sequence). This CDR3 contains 15 residues. With 3 bases removed from V and 2 bases from J, the gap between germline ends came to 11 bases. Here the CDR3 DNA reads TGTGCCAGCAGCTTCTCTCAGGGTACCTACAATGAGCAGTTCTTC. Translating gives CASSFSQGTYNEQFF.

At least ten counts were recorded for this clonotype. This chain connects TRBV7-2 to TRBJ2-1, with TRBD2 matching 8 bases. V lost 7 bases, J lost 2 bases, and 7 bases stayed unmatched. CDR1 and CDR2 (germline): SGHTA, FQGNSA. CDR3 length equals 15 residues. In DNA, the CDR3 is TGTGCCAGCACCCCGCCGGGACTAGCCTACAATGAGCAGTTCTTC. Protein: CASTPPGLAYNEQFF.

This clonotype was counted only a few times. The CDR3 bases are TGTGCCAGCAGGGTCGGGAACAGGGGGATCTACAATGAGCAGTTCTTC. The encoded protein is CASRVGNRGIYNEQFF. This rearrangement joins TRBV6-1 to TRBJ2-1, with 8 positions matching TRBD1. Germline CDR1 is MNHNS and CDR2 is SASEGT. J gave up 3 bases and V 6 bases, and 10 bases lay outside the gene matches. The CDR3 consists of 16 residues.

This clonotype was observed at least ten times. The rearrangement joins TRBV5-6 to TRBJ2-7; D call uncertain. The CDR3 is 12 amino acids. V lost 0 bases and J 5 bases, leaving 6 bases between the germline ends. Germline V gene lookup returns CDR1 SGHDT and CDR2 YYEEEE. In DNA, the CDR3 is TGTGCCAGCAGCTTGGACCGACACGAGCAGTACTTC. Residues: CASSLDRHEQYF.

This clonotype has ten or more counts. This chain uses TRBV28 with TRBJ2-3; TRBD1 aligns across 10 bases. V lost 6 bases to trimming and J lost 1 base; unmatched junction nucleotides: 19. CDR3 size: 20 residues. Per the germline V gene, CDR1 is MDHEN and CDR2 is SYDVKM. The CDR3 reads CASSRLGQGGKRDGTDTQYF. For the CDR3, the DNA is TGTGCCAGCAGCCGCCTCGGACAGGGGGGTAAGCGCGACGGCACAGATACGCAGTATTTT.

Comments on this clonotype: Given a much more abundant clone one base away, this may be a read error. This chain links TRBV20-1 with TRBJ1-2, with 9 bases aligning to TRBD1. Germline CDR1 reads DFQATT; CDR2 reads SNEGSKA (reference sequence). The CDR3 runs 13 residues. As DNA, the CDR3 is TGCAGTGCTCACAGGGGGCTGTTGGGTGGCTGCACCTTC. Protein: CSAHRGLLGGCTF.

This clonotype was counted many times. The chain is built from TRBV3-1 and TRBJ2-7; tentatively, D is TRBD1 (6 bases). The CDR3 covers 14 residues. The germline gives CDR1 LGHDT, CDR2 YNNKEL (reference sequence). V gave up 6 bases and J gave up 1 base, with 13 bases separating them. In DNA, the CDR3 is TGTGCCAGCAGACTGAGGACAGAATCCTACGAGCAGTACTTC. Its protein product is CASRLRTESYEQYF.

Details on this clonotype: A clone one base away is much larger, so this may be a read error. The V call is TRBV12-3 or TRBV12-4, the J call TRBJ1-5; D possibly corresponds to TRBD1 (5 bases). Trimming took off 8 bases at V and 5 bases at J, with 22 bases between the two ends. This CDR3 comprises 16 residues. CDR3 DNA sequence: TGTGCCAGCGAAAAGGGCAGGGCAGAGAGCGATCAGCCCCAGCATTTT. It is translated as CASEKGRAESDQPQHF.

This clonotype was found a few times. The chain couples TRBV7-8 to TRBJ2-7, with TRBD2 matching over 7 bases. Looked up from germline, CDR1 is SGHVS and CDR2 is FQNEAQ. With V trimmed by 1 base and J by 6 bases, 12 bases remained unmatched. This CDR3 is 16 amino acids long. CDR3 amino acids: CASSLGLAETLGEQYF. The CDR3 DNA sequence: TGTGCCAGCAGCTTAGGGCTAGCGGAGACCCTGGGCGAGCAGTACTTC.

This clonotype has just a few counts. The chain has TRBV15 and TRBJ2-7; D might be TRBD2 (6 bases). Trimming took 8 bases from V and 4 from J, leaving 15 bases between them. The CDR3 is 13 amino acids. CDR1 LNHNV and CDR2 YYDKDF come from the germline V gene (reference sequence). DNA of the CDR3: TGTGCCACCGGGAGGAGGTCACCTTACGAGCAGTACTTC. Its translation: CATGRRSPYEQYF.

The sample holds many counts of this clonotype. The rearrangement links TRBV20-1 to TRBJ2-1; TRBD1 or TRBD2 may be the D gene (5 bases each). The germline V gene encodes CDR1 DFQATT and CDR2 SNEGSKA (reference sequence). This CDR3 has 16 amino acids. V gave up 0 bases and J gave up 1 base, with 13 bases separating them. The CDR3 nucleotides read TGCAGTGCTAGAGATCGATTGAGGGGATCCTACAATGAGCAGTTCTTC. Translation: CSARDRLRGSYNEQFF.

This clonotype has at least ten counts. This may be a read error, as it is one base from a much larger clone. The chain employs TRBV11-2 and TRBJ1-1, with 7 positions matching TRBD1. The trim removed 1 base at V and 1 base at J, leaving 6 bases unmatched. Per the germline V gene, CDR1 is SGHAT and CDR2 is FQNNGV. The CDR3 contains 16 residues. CDR3 in DNA: TGTGCCAGCAGCTTAGGGGCACAGGGGACGAACACTGAAGCTTTCTTT. Protein sequence: CASSLGAQGTNTEAFF.